Below, 32 T cell receptor beta chains from the same sample are listed, as sequenced in a study of spatial heterogeneity in lung cancer. This sample's time point: sample taken at primary tumor resection. One entry per CDR3 protein, called by TCRdb with MiXCR from the 5' RACE reads. Among 30,000 to 40,000 distinct CDR3 sequences listed, approximately 3% were seen once. Specimen: normal lung tissue next to the tumor, collected at surgery. The receptor source for this set is a male donor with early-stage non-small cell lung cancer.

This clonotype was seen at least ten times. The chain links TRBV20-1 to TRBJ2-1; D might be TRBD2 (5 bases). This CDR3 is 15 amino acids long. V lost 0 bases, J lost 9 bases, and 18 bases lay in between. Germline-derived CDR1 and CDR2 are DFQATT and SNEGSKA (reference sequence). CDR3 sequence reads: CSARDPGNLYGEQFF. In DNA, the CDR3 is TGCAGTGCTAGAGATCCCGGGAACCTCTACGGTGAGCAGTTCTTC.

CDR3 DNA sequence: TGTGCCAGCAGCTCGGAGGAAAAACTGTTTTTT. It is translated as CASSSEEKLFF. J is TRBJ1-4 and V is TRBV7-8; no firm D call. Germline CDR1 is SGHVS and CDR2 is FQNEAQ. Trimming shortened V by 4 bases and J by 8 bases, and 5 bases separated the two germline ends. CDR3 length equals 11 residues.

The V and J genes are TRBV18 and TRBJ1-2; D gene uncertain. CDR3 length: 13 amino acids. The ends were cut back, 0 bases at V and 3 bases at J, with 5 bases in the middle. Germline CDR1 and CDR2: KGHSH and LQKENI. The chain's CDR3 is CASSPPGDYGYTF. CDR3 sequence (DNA): TGTGCCAGCTCACCACCCGGGGACTATGGCTACACCTTC.

This clonotype was detected ten times or more. This chain joins TRBV12-3 or TRBV12-4 and TRBJ1-1, with D maybe TRBD1 (5 bases). The CDR3 is made up of 13 amino acids. Trimming left V 6 bases short and J 12 bases short, with 20 bases between. The CDR3 nucleotides read TGTGCCAGCAGCAGGGCGCGAACAAGTGTTCCTTTCTTT. Its translation is CASSRARTSVPFF.

This clonotype came up many times. The chain employs TRBV3-1 and TRBJ1-1; D gene unclear. This CDR3 is 14 amino acids long. The V gene's germline CDR1 is LGHDT and CDR2 YNNKEL (reference sequence). Trimming took 7 bases from V and 2 from J, leaving 14 bases between them. DNA of the CDR3: TGTGCCAGCAACTTGAACCTGGGCAACACTGAAGCTTTCTTT. Translating gives CASNLNLGNTEAFF.

The table lists this clonotype with many counts. V usage is TRBV14 and J usage is TRBJ2-1, with 9 bases aligning to TRBD1. The CDR3 consists of 16 residues. Germline values: CDR1 SGHDN, CDR2 FVKESK. V was clipped by 1 base and J by 7 bases; unmatched bases: 8. The CDR3 DNA reads as TGTGCCAGCAGCCAAGTGTACGGGACAGGGTATAATGAGCAGTTCTTC. Its translation: CASSQVYGTGYNEQFF.

There are many counts of this clonotype. This chain uses TRBV6-2 or TRBV6-3 with TRBJ2-7, with TRBD2 identical over 7 bases. Trimming at V came to 11 bases and at J to 5 bases, leaving 12 bases not matched to a gene. CDR1 and CDR2 from the germline V gene are MNHEY and SVGEGT. This CDR3 has 13 residues. The CDR3 protein is CAGPSGSIDEQYF. The CDR3 DNA is TGTGCCGGCCCTAGCGGATCGATCGACGAGCAGTACTTC.

This clonotype ranks as medium-sized (0.01 to 0.1%). The chain uses TRBV7-8 and TRBJ2-3; the match to TRBD2 covers 8 bases. Per the germline V gene, CDR1 is SGHVS and CDR2 is FQNEAQ. The trim removed 5 bases at V and 4 bases at J, leaving 11 bases unmatched. CDR3 size: 16 residues. CDR3 residues: CASSPAAGVSADTQYF. DNA for the CDR3: TGTGCCAGCAGCCCGGCAGCGGGGGTATCCGCAGATACGCAGTATTTT.

This clonotype was detected many times. The V and J genes are TRBV5-1 and TRBJ2-1; D is possibly TRBD1 or TRBD2 (6 bases each). This CDR3 has 15 amino acids. Trimming removed 0 bases from V and 14 bases from J, with 21 bases in between. Germline CDR1 SGHRS, CDR2 YFSETQ. The CDR3 coding sequence is TGCGCCAGCAGCTTGGCTGGGACACCTGGGGGGATAAAGTTCTTC. This codes for CASSLAGTPGGIKFF. Variable domain in full (rest from reference TRBV5-1 and TRBJ2-1): KAGVTQTPRYLIKTRGQQVTLSCSPISGHRSVSWYQQTPGQGLQFLFEYFSETQRNKGNFPGRFSGRQFSNSRSEMNVSTLELGDSALYLCASSLAGTPGGIKFFGPGTRLTVL.

The genes are TRBV29-1 and TRBJ2-2; D possibly corresponds to TRBD2 (7 bases). Trimming removed 6 bases at V and 0 bases at J, with 11 bases between. There are 14 residues in the CDR3. Germline-derived CDR1 and CDR2 are SQVTM and ANQGSEA. The CDR3 DNA reads TGCAGCGTGGGGGGGCCCACGAACACCGGGGAGCTGTTTTTT. This codes for CSVGGPTNTGELFF.

This clonotype was observed many times. The V and J genes are TRBV4-3 and TRBJ2-6, with D uncertain. The germline V and J ends were trimmed by 6 bases and 2 bases, with 11 bases remaining between them. The CDR3 has 15 amino acids. The V gene's germline CDR1 is LGHNA and CDR2 YSLEER. CDR3 sequence reads: CASRVSYTGANVLTF. CDR3 DNA: TGCGCCAGCAGAGTGTCCTACACTGGGGCCAACGTCCTGACTTTC.

This clonotype was seen at least ten times. This CDR3 is CASSSAGFEETQYF. Here the CDR3 DNA reads TGTGCCAGCTCATCGGCCGGGTTCGAAGAGACCCAGTACTTC. The chain recombines TRBV18 with TRBJ2-5; D not certain. The CDR3 has 14 residues. The V end lost 5 bases, the J end lost 3 bases, and 13 bases lay between the germline ends. The germline CDR1 and CDR2 sequences are KGHSH and LQKENI.

This clonotype was counted ten times or more. CDR3 in amino acids: CASSLTVSSYEQYF. Here the CDR3 DNA reads TGTGCCAGCAGCCTAACGGTGAGCTCCTACGAGCAGTACTTC. The rearrangement joins TRBV7-9 to TRBJ2-7; unclear D gene. Germline CDR1 and CDR2: SEHNR and FQNEAQ (reference sequence). The CDR3 covers 14 residues. V was shortened by 5 bases and J by 0 bases, with 11 bases between the two germline ends.

This clonotype came up many times. The gene calls are TRBV5-4 and TRBJ2-2, with D possibly matching TRBD1 (7 bases). Germline CDR1 SGHNT, CDR2 YYREEE (reference sequence). This CDR3 contains 15 residues. V dropped 5 bases and J dropped 4 bases, with 15 bases sitting between them. The CDR3 DNA reads TGTGCCAGCAGGCCAGACAGGGAGGTCACCGGGGAGCTGTTTTTT. Its translation is CASRPDREVTGELFF.

This clonotype was observed a few times. The J gene is TRBJ1-5, the V gene TRBV19; 9 nucleotides align to TRBD1. With V trimmed by 6 bases and J by 3 bases, 6 bases remained unmatched. The CDR3 has 15 amino acids. CDR1 is LNHDA and CDR2 is SQIVND in the germline V gene (reference sequence). As DNA, the CDR3 is TGTGCCAGTAGCCCTAGGACAGGGGCCAATCAGCCCCAGCATTTT. As protein: CASSPRTGANQPQHF.

Many counts were recorded for this clonotype. Written as DNA, the CDR3 is TGTGCCAGCAGTTTACGGGGGGTCCGGTCGTGGGATAACTATGGCTACACCTTC. As protein: CASSLRGVRSWDNYGYTF. V and J are TRBV28 and TRBJ1-2, with a possible D match to TRBD1 (5 bases). The germline CDR1 and CDR2 sequences are MDHEN and SYDVKM. The CDR3 covers 18 residues. Trimming shortened V by 2 bases and J by 1 base, and 20 bases separated the two germline ends.

This clonotype came up many times. J is TRBJ1-5 and V is TRBV10-3; D is uncertain. V lost 0 bases to trimming and J lost 7 bases, with 7 bases between them. Germline-derived CDR1 and CDR2 are ENHRY and SYGVKD. The CDR3 is 13 residues long. CDR3: CAISESLLQPQHF. In DNA, the CDR3 is TGTGCCATCAGTGAGTCCTTATTGCAGCCCCAGCATTTT.

This clonotype was detected many times. The chain links TRBV7-3 to TRBJ2-1; the D gene is possibly TRBD1 (7 bases). Germline V CDR1 and CDR2: SGHTA, FQGTGA. This CDR3 has 12 residues. Deletions cut 5 bases from V and 9 bases from J, with 11 bases between. The CDR3 protein is CASSPGGSEQFF. CDR3 coding DNA: TGTGCCAGCAGCCCAGGGGGGAGTGAGCAGTTCTTC.

This clonotype has at least ten counts. The CDR3 reads CAWSGLAGPTDTQYF. CDR3 DNA sequence: TGTGCCTGGAGTGGATTAGCGGGACCCACAGATACGCAGTATTTT. This sequence joins TRBV30 and TRBJ2-3; 8 positions agree with TRBD2. The CDR3 covers 15 residues. The germline V gene encodes CDR1 GTSNPN and CDR2 SVGIG (reference sequence). The ends lost 1 base at V and 2 bases at J; junction bases unmatched: 5.

The gene calls are TRBV15 and TRBJ2-7; 9 bases align to TRBD1. Germline V gene lookup returns CDR1 LNHNV and CDR2 YYDKDF (reference sequence). The CDR3 totals 14 residues. Germline trimming cut 5 bases from V and 6 bases from J; bases unmatched to any gene: 8. The CDR3 region is CATSPGTGLAEQYF. The DNA for the CDR3 is TGTGCCACCAGCCCCGGGACAGGGCTTGCCGAGCAGTACTTC.

To note about this clonotype: At one boundary the junction diverges from the germline segment, which might be a read error. The chain is built from TRBV29-1 and TRBJ2-5; no reliable D call. The CDR3 spans 11 residues. Germline assignment: CDR1 SQVTM and CDR2 ANQGSEA. The CDR3 nucleotides read TGCAGCGTTGCACACCAAGAGATCCAGTACTTC. It specifies CSVAHQEIQYF.

This clonotype was detected a few times. The V call is TRBV7-2, the J call TRBJ2-1; 7 nucleotides align to TRBD2. Germline V gives CDR1 SGHTA, CDR2 FQGNSA. V shed 4 bases and J 4 bases; nucleotides not matched to a gene: 7. This CDR3 comprises 15 residues. The CDR3 DNA is TGTGCCAGCAGCTATGGATCTAGCGGATACAATGAGCAGTTCTTC. Residues: CASSYGSSGYNEQFF.

This clonotype was detected many times. This sequence joins TRBV18 and TRBJ2-5; the D is unclear. This CDR3 is 13 amino acids long. Germline V gene sequence: CDR1 KGHSH, CDR2 LQKENI. The V end was cut by 4 bases, the J end by 2 bases, with 8 bases between. Here the CDR3 DNA reads TGTGCCAGCTCACGGCAGGTTCAAGAGACCCAGTACTTC. Its protein is CASSRQVQETQYF. The complete variable domain, with remaining parts taken from reference TRBV18 and TRBJ2-5, reads NAGVMQNPRHLVRRRGQEARLRCSPMKGHSHVYWYRQLPEEGLKFMVYLQKENIIDESGMPKERFSAEFPKEGPSILRIQQVVRGDSAAYFCASSRQVQETQYFGPGTRLLVL.

This clonotype was seen at least ten times. V gene TRBV18 combines with J gene TRBJ2-5, with D unclear. The ends were cut back, 3 bases at V and 0 bases at J, with 5 bases in the middle. Germline V gives CDR1 KGHSH, CDR2 LQKENI. The CDR3 runs to 13 residues. CDR3 region: CASSPRNQETQYF. The DNA of the CDR3 is TGTGCCAGCTCACCGAGGAACCAAGAGACCCAGTACTTC.

This clonotype was found many times. This chain links TRBV7-6 with TRBJ2-2, with TRBD2 matching 12 bases. This CDR3 has 18 amino acids. From germline, CDR1 is SGHVS and CDR2 FNYEAQ. V was clipped by 2 bases and J by 0 bases; unmatched bases: 4. CDR3 DNA sequence: TGTGCCAGCAGCTTACCTCTAGCGGGGGGGCCGAACACCGGGGAGCTGTTTTTT. The encoded protein is CASSLPLAGGPNTGELFF.

This clonotype was counted at least ten times. The J gene is TRBJ2-3, the V gene TRBV5-1, with D possibly TRBD2 on 6 matching bases. Trimming removed 5 bases from V and 3 bases from J, with 16 bases in between. This CDR3 is 15 amino acids long. CDR1 SGHRS and CDR2 YFSETQ come from the germline V gene. This CDR3 is CASSMEGHGTDTQYF. For the CDR3, the DNA is TGCGCCAGCAGTATGGAGGGGCACGGGACAGATACGCAGTATTTT.

Ten or more counts support this clonotype. The genes are TRBV6-2 or TRBV6-3 and TRBJ2-3; D ambiguous. CDR1 is MNHEY and CDR2 is SVGEGT in the germline V gene. V lost 8 bases, J lost 0 bases, and 9 bases lay in between. This CDR3 contains 13 residues. CDR3 sequence: CASGRSSTDTQYF. The CDR3 coding sequence is TGTGCCAGCGGACGAAGTAGCACAGATACGCAGTATTTT.

At least ten counts were recorded for this clonotype. V is TRBV7-6 and J is TRBJ2-5, with 7 bases lining up with TRBD2. Germline V gives CDR1 SGHVS, CDR2 FNYEAQ. This CDR3 is 15 amino acids long. The V gene end was trimmed by 5 bases and the J gene end by 4 bases; junction bases not matched to a gene: 10. Written as DNA, the CDR3 is TGTGCCAGCAGCCCAGGACTAGGAGGGCGAGAGACCCAGTACTTC. As protein: CASSPGLGGRETQYF.

This clonotype was recorded at least ten times. J is TRBJ1-3 and V is TRBV7-9; no clear D gene. Germline V lookup: CDR1 SEHNR, CDR2 FQNEAQ (reference sequence). The V end was cut by 3 bases, the J end by 4 bases, with 10 bases between. This CDR3 has 14 amino acids. The DNA of the CDR3 is TGTGCCAGCAGCTTTGGCCAGCTAGGAAACACCATATATTTT. Its translation is CASSFGQLGNTIYF. Using reference TRBV7-9 and TRBJ1-3 for the parts outside the CDR3, the full variable domain is DTGVSQNPRHKITKRGQNVTFRCDPISEHNRLYWYRQTLGQGPEFLTYFQNEAQLEKSRLLSDRFSAERPKGSFSTLEIQRTEQGDSAMYLCASSFGQLGNTIYFGEGSWLTVV.

This clonotype was picked up many times. The chain combines TRBV24-1 with TRBJ2-1; no firm D call. This CDR3 is built from 13 residues. V shed 4 bases and J shed 8 bases, with 11 bases lying between them. Germline values: CDR1 KGHDR, CDR2 SFDVKD. CDR3 DNA: TGTGCCACCAGTGAAGGCCGGACCCATGAGCAGTTCTTC. Protein: CATSEGRTHEQFF.

There are many counts of this clonotype. The gene calls are TRBV28 and TRBJ1-5, with D possibly TRBD1 on 5 matching bases. The CDR3 consists of 17 residues. Trimming stripped 1 base from V and 6 bases from J, with 19 bases between. CDR1 is MDHEN, CDR2 SYDVKM, per germline. DNA of the CDR3: TGTGCCAGCAGTTTATCGACAGTCCCGGGGTCCGGTCAGCCCCAGCATTTT. Translating it yields CASSLSTVPGSGQPQHF.

The chain recombines TRBV20-1 with TRBJ2-3, with 10 bases lining up with TRBD2. There are 16 residues in the CDR3. From germline, CDR1 is DFQATT and CDR2 SNEGSKA (reference sequence). V trimming: 3 bases; J trimming: 0 bases; junction bases outside the gene matches: 6. This chain's CDR3 is CSARRLAGSSTDTQYF. In DNA, the CDR3 is TGCAGTGCTAGGAGACTAGCGGGTTCTAGCACAGATACGCAGTATTTT.